Listed below are T cell receptor beta chains from one sample, sequenced in a study of T-cell reconstitution after alpha-beta-depleted transplantation in children. Using its own MiXCR run on the PCR reads, TCRdb lists one record per CDR3 protein. The table includes around 580,000 distinct CDR3 sequences, 27% detected once. The specimen was PBMCs, collected before TCRalphabeta/CD19-depleted stem cell transplant. These receptors were obtained from a boy younger than two with Wiskott-Aldrich syndrome, due to receive a stem cell transplant. Both conserved end residues are part of each CDR3. Fields, in order: CDR3 protein, clone size, V gene. A clone size is listed for some rows: how often the clone was seen (once, few, many), or a class if it is expanded.

CASRALSEDTIYF	.	TRBV5-1
CASSVDVGLNEKLFF	.	TRBV9
CASSGGAYEQYF	few	TRBV28
CASSPGANVLTF	.	TRBV5-1
CATSRETGANYEQYF	few	TRBV15
CASSWGRTRINEQFF	.	TRBV27
CASSGDRGPHYTF	.	TRBV12-3/TRBV12-4
CASSLGSAGGETQYF	.	TRBV7-2
CASSPSATSYEQYF	few	TRBV12-3/TRBV12-4
CASSFERTGNEQFF	.	TRBV7-9
CATSGLEGTGYYEQYF	.	TRBV24-1
CASSLPGQGQGYTF	.	TRBV6-5
CSARSGTEVTLNYGYTF	few	TRBV20-1
CASSLTPGQPSYEQYF	.	TRBV11-2
CASSFATGEYEQYF	few	TRBV5-1
CASSGTSGAGNEQFF	.	TRBV6-1
CASSPYSKREQYF	few	TRBV11-2
CAWSKSGKTNYGYTF	once	TRBV30
CAWRGSGTGELFF	.	TRBV30
CASSLEPLKNYGYTF	.	TRBV28
CASSHNGLNTEAFF	.	TRBV27
CASSYTGRANEQFF	.	TRBV6-5
CASRGTGPGYTF	.	TRBV12-3/TRBV12-4
CSATETSTDTQYF	few	TRBV20-1
CASSLLRESNEQFF	.	TRBV5-1
CASSLGVGPRSTEAFF	few	TRBV11-2
CASSLLAGYHEQYF	.	TRBV5-1
CSARGLAPGRETQYF	.	TRBV20-1
CASSMTSGYGDEQFF	.	TRBV27
CSARDLLLGANVLTF	.	TRBV20-1
CSGSGSGWYTDTQYF	once	TRBV29-1
CATLAYSYNEQFF	.	TRBV6-2/TRBV6-3
CASSVGLPLQETQYF	.	TRBV9
CASSTTGRIYTGELFF	few	TRBV5-6
CSVNRGGTEAFF	.	TRBV29-1
CASSLARVRIPEQFF	few	TRBV5-1
CATRNLRTGRAGELFF	.	TRBV12-3/TRBV12-4